The 10 T cell receptor beta chains listed next were all sequenced from one sample in a study of blood T cell repertoires in COVID-19. The method was immunoSEQ multiplex PCR; TCRdb's version includes in-frame clones alone and lacks a portion of them. In the table there are 95,000 to 120,000 clones, about 88% of which are singletons. Material: peripheral blood. The source of these receptors is a human donor in a cohort sampled during active COVID-19.

The chain links TRBV6-5 to TRBJ1-6; D is unclear. Germline V gene sequence: CDR1 MNHEY, CDR2 SVGAGI. The CDR3 is 13 amino acids. V was shortened by 2 bases and J by 7 bases, with 6 bases between the two germline ends. The CDR3 spells CASSYGANSPLHF. CDR3 in DNA: TGTGCCAGCAGTTACGGAGCCAATTCACCCCTCCACTTT.

The rearrangement uses TRBV18 and TRBJ1-2, with 8 bases fitting TRBD1. This CDR3 spans 18 amino acids. Germline assignment: CDR1 KGHSH and CDR2 LQKENI. J lost 0 bases, V lost 3 bases, and 12 bases had no gene match. The CDR3 reads CASSPLGIGTGANYGYTF. The DNA of the CDR3 is TGTGCCAGCTCACCCCTGGGTATCGGGACAGGCGCTAACTATGGCTACACCTTC.

This chain connects TRBV12-5 to TRBJ2-7; possibly TRBD2 for D (5 bases). Germline-derived CDR1 and CDR2 are LGHNT and FRNRAP. V gave up 0 bases and J gave up 1 base, with 7 bases separating them. The CDR3 is 14 amino acids. The CDR3: CASGLVDYSYEQYF. The CDR3 DNA reads TGTGCTAGTGGTTTGGTTGACTATTCCTACGAGCAGTACTTC.

The rearrangement links TRBV27 to TRBJ2-5; 8 positions match TRBD2. J lost 4 bases, V lost 3 bases, and 13 bases had no gene match. Germline values: CDR1 MNHEY, CDR2 SMNVEV (reference sequence). CDR3 length: 17 amino acids. The CDR3 DNA reads as TGTGCCAGCAGTTTGGGATACGAGCGGGGGCCGGGAGAGACCCAGTACTTC. Protein sequence: CASSLGYERGPGETQYF.

This chain connects TRBV6-5 to TRBJ2-3; 8 nucleotides align to TRBD2. V shed 4 bases, J shed 3 bases, and the junction held 6 bases outside the gene matches. This CDR3 contains 15 residues. Germline CDR1 is MNHEY and CDR2 is SVGAGI. The CDR3 coding sequence is TGTGCCAGCAGTTCCAGCGGGAGAGGGACAGATACGCAGTATTTT. It yields the protein CASSSSGRGTDTQYF.

This chain uses TRBV3-1 (or the pseudogene TRBV3-2) with TRBJ2-7; tentatively, D is TRBD2 (7 bases). CDR3 length equals 18 residues. Per the germline V gene, CDR1 is LGHDT and CDR2 is YNNKEL (reference sequence). Trimming shortened V by 0 bases and J by 0 bases, and 18 bases separated the two germline ends. The CDR3 sequence: CASSQDFWGREISYEQYF. The CDR3, as DNA: TGTGCCAGCAGCCAAGACTTTTGGGGGCGGGAGATCTCCTACGAGCAGTACTTC.

The rearrangement uses TRBV28 and TRBJ1-2; D gene ambiguous. V lost 6 bases, J lost 1 base, and 3 bases lay in between. The germline V gene encodes CDR1 MDHEN and CDR2 SYDVKM. The CDR3 has 11 residues. CDR3 DNA: TGTGCCAGCAGCTATAACTATGGCTACACCTTC. This translates into CASSYNYGYTF.

The rearrangement uses TRBV9 and TRBJ2-5; D is possibly TRBD1 (6 bases). V was shortened by 3 bases and J by 1 base, with 13 bases between the two germline ends. The CDR3 has 15 residues. CDR1 and CDR2 (germline): SGDLS, YYNGEE. CDR3 amino acids: CASSATGFTQETQYF. In DNA form, the CDR3 reads TGTGCCAGCAGCGCGACAGGTTTTACCCAAGAGACCCAGTACTTC.

The chain joins TRBV6-1 to TRBJ2-2; tentative D call: TRBD1 (6 bases). Germline CDR1 is MNHNS and CDR2 is SASEGT. This CDR3 comprises 15 residues. V lost 0 bases and J lost 4, with 9 bases in between. In DNA form, the CDR3 reads TGTGCCAGCAGTGAAGCGAGGGGGTCCACCGGGGAGCTGTTTTTT. Protein sequence: CASSEARGSTGELFF.

V usage is TRBV10-3 and J usage is TRBJ2-7, with D hard to call. This CDR3 is built from 15 residues. Per the germline V gene, CDR1 is ENHRY and CDR2 is SYGVKD. The V gene lost 2 bases and the J gene lost 3 bases, with 14 bases spanning the gap. The CDR3: CAISEVDSNRYEQYF. CDR3 sequence (DNA): TGTGCCATCAGTGAGGTAGACTCCAATCGCTACGAGCAGTACTTC.